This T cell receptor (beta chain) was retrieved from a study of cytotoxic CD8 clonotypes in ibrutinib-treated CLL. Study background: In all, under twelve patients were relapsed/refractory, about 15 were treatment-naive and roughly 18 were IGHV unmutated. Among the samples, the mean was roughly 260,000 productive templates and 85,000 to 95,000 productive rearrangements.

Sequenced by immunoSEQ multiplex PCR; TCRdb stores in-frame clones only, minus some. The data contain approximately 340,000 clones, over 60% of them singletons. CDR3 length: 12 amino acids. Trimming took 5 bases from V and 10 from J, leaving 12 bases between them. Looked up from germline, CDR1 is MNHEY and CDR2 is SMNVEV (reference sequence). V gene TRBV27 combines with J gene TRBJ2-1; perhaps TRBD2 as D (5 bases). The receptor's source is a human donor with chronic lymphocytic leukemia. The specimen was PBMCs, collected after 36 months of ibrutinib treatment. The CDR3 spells CASSPDSGEQFF. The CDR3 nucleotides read TGTGCCAGCAGTCCCGATTCGGGGGAGCAGTTCTTC.